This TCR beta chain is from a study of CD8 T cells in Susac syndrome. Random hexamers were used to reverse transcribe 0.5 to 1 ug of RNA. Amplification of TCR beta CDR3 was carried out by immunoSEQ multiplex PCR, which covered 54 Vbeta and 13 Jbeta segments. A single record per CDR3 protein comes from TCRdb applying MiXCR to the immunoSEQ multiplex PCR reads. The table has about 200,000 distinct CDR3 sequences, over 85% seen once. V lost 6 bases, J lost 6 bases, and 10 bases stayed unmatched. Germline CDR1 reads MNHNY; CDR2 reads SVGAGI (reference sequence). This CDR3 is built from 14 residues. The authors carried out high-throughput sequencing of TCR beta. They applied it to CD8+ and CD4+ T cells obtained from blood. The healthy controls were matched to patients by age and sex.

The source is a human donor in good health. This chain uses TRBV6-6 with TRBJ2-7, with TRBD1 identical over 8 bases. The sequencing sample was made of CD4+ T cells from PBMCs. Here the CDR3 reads CASRWDRTRSEQYV. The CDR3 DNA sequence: TGTGCCAGCAGATGGGACAGGACTCGCTCCGAGCAGTACGTC.